The 9 T cell receptor beta chains below all came from one sample that was sequenced in a study of T cells in Graves' hyperthyroidism and ophthalmopathy. RNA transcripts served as the template for amplifying TCR beta CDR3 regions. An initial round of RT-PCR targeting the TCR CDR3 relied on the HTBI primer set. TCRdb itself ran the multiplex PCR reads through MiXCR, one entry per CDR3 protein. The sample contains nearly 250,000 distinct CDR3 sequences, approximately 23% of which appear only once. Source material: blood. All receptors come from a woman aged 40 to 49 with Graves' ophthalmopathy.

The chain employs TRBV7-2 and TRBJ1-5, with a tentative D call TRBD1 (6 bases). The CDR3 loop spans 14 amino acids. V was cut by 5 bases and J by 6 bases, with 14 bases left in between. Germline values: CDR1 SGHTA, CDR2 FQGNSA. In DNA, the CDR3 is TGTGCCAGCAGCCCCTGGGACACACCTCAGCCCCAGCATTTT. This sequence encodes CASSPWDTPQPQHF.

This clonotype was found many times. The CDR3 here is CAISESGEGPYTF. Here the CDR3 DNA reads TGTGCCATCAGTGAGAGCGGGGAAGGGCCCTACACCTTC. The chain combines TRBV10-3 with TRBJ1-2; D unresolved. Trimming removed 2 bases from V and 10 bases from J, with 14 bases in between. The CDR3 runs 13 residues. Per germline, CDR1 ENHRY and CDR2 SYGVKD.

This clonotype was found many times. The chain is built from TRBV5-6 and TRBJ1-2, with D unresolved. CDR1 SGHDT and CDR2 YYEEEE come from the germline V gene. Trimming cost V 1 base and J 7 bases, with 8 bases left between them. CDR3 length equals 12 residues. The CDR3 nucleotides read TGTGCCAGCAGCTTGCTCGAGGGTGGCTACACCTTC. Protein sequence: CASSLLEGGYTF. The entire variable domain, with the rest obtained from reference TRBV5-6 and TRBJ1-2, is as follows: DAGVTQSPTHLIKTRGQQVTLRCSPKSGHDTVSWYQQALGQGPQFIFQYYEEEERQRGNFPDRFSGHQFPNYSSELNVNALLLGDSALYLCASSLLEGGYTFGSGTRLTVV.

This clonotype came up many times. The chain couples TRBV24-1 to TRBJ1-5; a weak D match, TRBD1 (5 bases). Germline CDR1 reads KGHDR; CDR2 reads SFDVKD. V was trimmed by 4 bases and J by 0 bases, leaving 9 bases between them. The CDR3 length is 15 residues. The CDR3 loop reads CATSERGVSNQPQHF. The CDR3 DNA is TGTGCCACCAGTGAAAGAGGGGTTAGCAATCAGCCCCAGCATTTT.

This clonotype was counted many times. The genes are TRBV12-3 or TRBV12-4 and TRBJ2-2; D is perhaps TRBD2 (6 bases). The CDR3 totals 15 residues. The V and J ends lost 3 bases and 0 bases respectively, with 8 bases between them. The CDR3 DNA reads TGTGCCAGCAGTTTCGGGACTTCGAACACCGGGGAGCTGTTTTTT. This sequence encodes CASSFGTSNTGELFF.

This clonotype appeared a few times. The chain joins TRBV6-1 to TRBJ1-1; D unresolved. From germline, CDR1 is MNHNS and CDR2 SASEGT. The CDR3 sequence is 14 residues long. V lost 1 base and J 3 bases, leaving 9 bases between the germline ends. The CDR3 reads CASSEVGVYTEAFF. CDR3 DNA sequence: TGTGCCAGCAGTGAAGTTGGGGTATACACTGAAGCTTTCTTT.

This clonotype was counted at least ten times. V gene TRBV19 combines with J gene TRBJ2-7; D could derive from TRBD1 or TRBD2 (5 bases each). Germline-derived CDR1 and CDR2 are LNHDA and SQIVND (reference sequence). This CDR3 has 14 amino acids. With 5 bases removed from V and 1 base from J, the gap between germline ends came to 12 bases. DNA for the CDR3: TGTGCCAGTAGTGAGGGACCTCTTTCCTACGAGCAGTACTTC. Its translation: CASSEGPLSYEQYF.

This clonotype was seen at least ten times. The genes are TRBV28 and TRBJ2-7; D is undetermined. The CDR3 has 13 amino acids. The V and J ends lost 8 bases and 3 bases respectively, with 14 bases between them. Germline V CDR1 and CDR2: MDHEN, SYDVKM. Written as DNA, the CDR3 is TGTGCCAGCTCAGACCACTCCATCTACGAGCAGTACTTC. Translation gives CASSDHSIYEQYF.

The chain carries TRBV20-1 and TRBJ1-1, with 8 bases that match TRBD1. CDR1 DFQATT and CDR2 SNEGSKA come from the germline V gene (reference sequence). The CDR3 is 13 amino acids. The CDR3 DNA reads as TGCAGGGGACCCGACAGGGGAGAAACTGAAGCTTTCTTT. Amino acids: CRGPDRGETEAFF.